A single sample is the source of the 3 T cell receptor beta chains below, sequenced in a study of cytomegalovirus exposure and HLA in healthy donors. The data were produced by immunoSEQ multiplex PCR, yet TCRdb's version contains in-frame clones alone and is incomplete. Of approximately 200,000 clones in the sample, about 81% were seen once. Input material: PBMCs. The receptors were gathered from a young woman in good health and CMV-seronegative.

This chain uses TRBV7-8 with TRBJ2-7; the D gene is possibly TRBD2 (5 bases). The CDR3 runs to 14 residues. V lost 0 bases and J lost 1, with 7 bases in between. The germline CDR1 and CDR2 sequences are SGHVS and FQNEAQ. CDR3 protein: CASSLASGSYEQYF. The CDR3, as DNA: TGTGCCAGCAGCTTAGCATCGGGGTCCTACGAGCAGTACTTC.

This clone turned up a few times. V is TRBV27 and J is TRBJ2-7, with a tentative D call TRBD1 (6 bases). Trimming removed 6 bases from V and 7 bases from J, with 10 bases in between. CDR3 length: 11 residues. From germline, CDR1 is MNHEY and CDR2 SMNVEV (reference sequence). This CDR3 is CASRIGGEQYF. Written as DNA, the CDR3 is TGTGCCAGCAGAATAGGGGGTGAGCAGTACTTC.

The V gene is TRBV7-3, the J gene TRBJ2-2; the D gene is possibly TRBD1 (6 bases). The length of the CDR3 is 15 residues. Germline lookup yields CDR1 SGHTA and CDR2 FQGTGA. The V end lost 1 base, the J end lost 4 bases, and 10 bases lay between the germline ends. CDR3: CASSLSGGGTGELFF. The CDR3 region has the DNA TGTGCCAGCAGCTTAAGTGGGGGCGGCACCGGGGAGCTGTTTTTT.